Listed below are T cell receptor beta chains from one sample, sequenced in a study of T-cell reconstitution after alpha-beta-depleted transplantation in children. TCRdb reanalysed the PCR reads using MiXCR and keeps one entry per CDR3 protein. In the table there are fewer than 1 million distinct CDR3 sequences, about 16% of which are singletons. Sample: PBMCs, mostly from graft donor cells, taken 360 days after TCRalphabeta/CD19-depleted stem cell transplant. The receptors come from a male patient under 18 who had a stem cell transplant for acute lymphoblastic leukemia, so the T cells may come from the graft donor. Both conserved end residues are part of each CDR3.

CDR3 protein: CASSQEGRSTNEQFF; J gene: TRBJ2-1; V gene: TRBV4-1
CDR3 protein: CASSYWGNGNTEAFF; J gene: TRBJ1-1; V gene: TRBV6-5
CDR3 protein: CASNDPGLAVNEQFF; J gene: TRBJ2-1; V gene: TRBV6-1
CDR3 protein: CASSPQGQPQHF; J gene: TRBJ1-5; V gene: TRBV12-3/TRBV12-4
CDR3 protein: CASSNPTGLSTDTQYF; J gene: TRBJ2-3; V gene: TRBV7-8
CDR3 protein: CASSWDPMNTEAFF; J gene: TRBJ1-1; V gene: TRBV12-3/TRBV12-4
CDR3 protein: CATSLSPTAEQFF; J gene: TRBJ2-1; V gene: TRBV15
CDR3 protein: CASREVGRDTGELFF; J gene: TRBJ2-2; V gene: TRBV4-1
CDR3 protein: CASSLQGYTGELFF; J gene: TRBJ2-2; V gene: TRBV6-4
CDR3 protein: CASSRLDRAYNEQFF; J gene: TRBJ2-1; V gene: TRBV5-1
CDR3 protein: CASSLGQLYNEQFF; J gene: TRBJ2-1; V gene: TRBV5-1
CDR3 protein: CASSQDSGGGYEQYF; J gene: TRBJ2-7; V gene: TRBV4-1
CDR3 protein: CASRPSSRDKGYNEQFF; J gene: TRBJ2-1; V gene: TRBV7-9
CDR3 protein: CATSGRQGAVGELFF; J gene: TRBJ2-2; V gene: TRBV24-1
CDR3 protein: CASSPIIRDDEQYF; J gene: TRBJ2-7; V gene: TRBV18
CDR3 protein: CASSLTRTSGYEQYF; J gene: TRBJ2-7; V gene: TRBV7-3
CDR3 protein: CASRFQALASYTGELFF; J gene: TRBJ2-2; V gene: TRBV4-2
CDR3 protein: CASSSPSGGPQFF; J gene: TRBJ2-1; V gene: TRBV5-1
CDR3 protein: CASSRTGQPYGYTF; J gene: TRBJ1-2; V gene: TRBV12-3/TRBV12-4
CDR3 protein: CAAVGWGGRDSYEQYF; J gene: TRBJ2-7; V gene: TRBV28
CDR3 protein: CASSLRGRYNEQFF; J gene: TRBJ2-1; V gene: TRBV7-9
CDR3 protein: CATSDPSGRSRREQFF; J gene: TRBJ2-1; V gene: TRBV24-1
CDR3 protein: CASSLVDSGRSFF; J gene: TRBJ2-1; V gene: TRBV28
CDR3 protein: CSVEGHPEGNEQYF; J gene: TRBJ2-7; V gene: TRBV29-1
CDR3 protein: CSVEGATGTYEQYF; J gene: TRBJ2-7; V gene: TRBV29-1
CDR3 protein: CASSQEGGSIGANVLTF; J gene: TRBJ2-6; V gene: TRBV4-1